These 30 T cell receptor beta chains were sequenced from one sample in a study of early T cells in non-severe SARS-CoV-2 infection. Using its own MiXCR run on the 5' RACE reads, TCRdb lists one record per CDR3 protein. The repertoire includes more than 20,000 distinct CDR3 sequences, 4.4% of them detected once, and around 5.6% sits in the top ten. The source material was whole blood. Every receptor here comes from an adult who was a healthcare worker with PCR-confirmed SARS-CoV-2 infection or an uninfected control (not recorded which).

There are many counts of this clonotype. This sequence joins TRBV7-9 and TRBJ1-2; possible D gene TRBD1, 5 bases. V was clipped by 5 bases and J by 6 bases, with 10 bases between them. The CDR3 contains 12 residues. CDR1 and CDR2 from the germline V gene are SEHNR and FQNEAQ (reference sequence). For the CDR3, the DNA is TGTGCCAGCAGCCAGATGGGGGATGGCTACACCTTC. This encodes CASSQMGDGYTF.

This clonotype has ten or more counts. The rearrangement links TRBV6-4 to TRBJ2-1, with TRBD1 identical over 7 bases. Germline V gene data show CDR1 as MRHNA and CDR2 as SNTAGT. This CDR3 has 15 residues. V gave up 3 bases and J gave up 2 bases; unmatched junction bases: 4. The CDR3 DNA sequence: TGTGCCAGCAGTGAAGACAGGGATACCTACAATGAGCAGTTCTTC. Translated, it gives CASSEDRDTYNEQFF.

This clonotype was seen ten or more times. V and J are TRBV6-2 or TRBV6-3 and TRBJ1-5; no firm D call. The germline gives CDR1 MNHEY, CDR2 SVGEGT. V lost 3 bases and J 9 bases, leaving 9 bases between the germline ends. The CDR3 totals 12 residues. CDR3: CASSYQAGPQHF. The CDR3 coding sequence is TGTGCCAGCAGTTATCAGGCAGGGCCCCAGCATTTT.

This clonotype showed up many times. The chain couples TRBV7-2 to TRBJ2-3; 7 positions match TRBD1. In germline, CDR1 is SGHTA, CDR2 FQGNSA. J was trimmed by 4 bases and V by 3 bases; bases with no gene match: 7. The CDR3 is 15 amino acids. The CDR3 loop is CASSFRTQGADTQYF. CDR3 sequence (DNA): TGTGCCAGCAGCTTCCGGACCCAGGGGGCAGATACGCAGTATTTT.

Within the sample, this clonotype is medium-sized (0.01 to 0.1%). V is TRBV30 and J is TRBJ1-1; 9 bases are a match to TRBD1. After removal of 3 bases from V and 3 bases from J, the junction contained 11 bases not matched to a gene. The CDR3 is 16 amino acids. The germline V gene encodes CDR1 GTSNPN and CDR2 SVGIG (reference sequence). CDR3 protein: CAWRSHHRGQDTEAFF. Here the CDR3 DNA reads TGTGCCTGGAGATCCCACCACAGGGGGCAGGACACTGAAGCTTTCTTT. Together with reference TRBV30 and TRBJ1-1, the CDR3 gives the full variable domain: SQTIHQWPATLVQPVGSPLSLECTVEGTSNPNLYWYRQAAGRGLQLLFYSVGIGQISSEVPQNLSASRPQDRQFILSSKKLLLSDSGFYLCAWRSHHRGQDTEAFFGQGTRLTVV.

In this sample, this clonotype turned up many times. The V gene is TRBV2, the J gene TRBJ1-3; D not certain. This CDR3 is 14 amino acids long. V was shortened by 1 base and J by 4 bases, with 8 bases between the two germline ends. From germline, CDR1 is SNHLY and CDR2 FYNNEI. In DNA, the CDR3 is TGTGCCAGCAGTGAAGGGGCGCGGGGAAACACCATATATTTT. Its translation: CASSEGARGNTIYF. Together with reference TRBV2 and TRBJ1-3, the CDR3 gives the full variable domain: EPEVTQTPSHQVTQMGQEVILRCVPISNHLYFYWYRQILGQKVEFLVSFYNNEISEKSEIFDDQFSVERPDGSNFTLKIRSTKLEDSAMYFCASSEGARGNTIYFGEGSWLTVV.

In this sample, this clonotype turned up many times. V is TRBV9 and J is TRBJ2-5, with D possibly matching TRBD2 (7 bases). V was shortened by 4 bases and J by 0 bases, with 13 bases between the two germline ends. The V gene's germline CDR1 is SGDLS and CDR2 YYNGEE. This CDR3 comprises 15 residues. In DNA form, the CDR3 reads TGTGCCAGCAGCCGGACAGCGGGGAACCAAGAGACCCAGTACTTC. Translating gives CASSRTAGNQETQYF.

This clonotype was seen ten or more times. The chain employs TRBV20-1 and TRBJ2-1; the match to TRBD1 covers 10 bases. This CDR3 spans 14 amino acids. From germline, CDR1 is DFQATT and CDR2 SNEGSKA (reference sequence). The junction had 4 bases not matched to a gene; V was cut back by 5 bases and J by 3 bases. In DNA, the CDR3 is TGCAGTGCTCCCGGGACAGGGGACTACAATGAGCAGTTCTTC. Residues: CSAPGTGDYNEQFF.

This clonotype was counted many times. The chain uses TRBV4-1 and TRBJ1-6; 7 bases match TRBD1. Germline trimming cut 1 base from V and 4 bases from J; bases unmatched to any gene: 4. Germline V gene sequence: CDR1 MGHRA, CDR2 YSYEKL. The CDR3 totals 16 residues. The CDR3 protein is CASSQGAGQYNSPLHF. The CDR3, as DNA: TGCGCCAGCAGCCAAGGGGCGGGACAGTATAATTCACCCCTCCACTTT.

By share, this clonotype counts as medium-sized. The chain employs TRBV24-1 and TRBJ2-1, with a weak D call TRBD2 (5 bases). CDR3 length equals 14 residues. From germline, CDR1 is KGHDR and CDR2 SFDVKD. The V end was cut by 3 bases, the J end by 6 bases, with 11 bases between. The CDR3 bases are TGTGCCACCAGTGATAATTCCCGGGGCAATGAGCAGTTCTTC. As protein: CATSDNSRGNEQFF.

This clonotype was seen repeatedly, ten times or more. The chain is built from TRBV27 and TRBJ1-4; D possibly corresponds to TRBD1 (5 bases). Germline V gene lookup returns CDR1 MNHEY and CDR2 SMNVEV (reference sequence). Trimming stripped 4 bases from V and 1 base from J, with 10 bases between. The CDR3 is 15 amino acids. CDR3 loop: CASSWLGETNEKLFF. CDR3 nucleotide sequence: TGTGCCAGCAGTTGGTTGGGGGAAACTAATGAAAAACTGTTTTTT.

This clonotype was recorded a few times. The V gene is TRBV29-1, the J gene TRBJ2-3; weak D call: TRBD2 (5 bases). Germline V gives CDR1 SQVTM, CDR2 ANQGSEA. The V end lost 4 bases, the J end lost 6 bases, and 8 bases lay between the germline ends. The length of the CDR3 is 11 residues. CDR3 DNA sequence: TGCAGCGTTGGAGGGCTGGATACGCAGTATTTT. This sequence encodes CSVGGLDTQYF.

This clonotype was found many times. The CDR3 DNA is TGTGCCAGCAGCTTAGGCGGGACTACTGGGGAGCTGTTTTTT. It translates to CASSLGGTTGELFF. The chain links TRBV7-2 to TRBJ2-2; 7 nucleotides agree with TRBD2. Germline V gives CDR1 SGHTA, CDR2 FQGNSA. This CDR3 has 14 residues. The V segment lost 1 base and the J segment 8 bases; nucleotides outside the gene matches: 4.

This clonotype came up many times. The rearrangement links TRBV9 to TRBJ2-1, with 14 bases aligning to TRBD2. The CDR3 totals 16 residues. V shed 0 bases and J 5 bases; nucleotides not matched to a gene: 1. Germline V CDR1 and CDR2: SGDLS, YYNGEE. This CDR3 reads CASSVGLAGGHNEQFF. The CDR3 nucleotides read TGTGCCAGCAGCGTAGGACTAGCGGGGGGGCACAATGAGCAGTTCTTC.

This clonotype occurred many times. The gene calls are TRBV28 and TRBJ2-1; either TRBD1 or TRBD2 may supply D (5 bases each). The CDR3 runs to 14 residues. The germline V gene has CDR1 MDHEN and CDR2 SYDVKM. Trimming shortened V by 5 bases and J by 4 bases, and 12 bases separated the two germline ends. As DNA, the CDR3 is TGTGCCAGCAGTGATACGGGACCATACAATGAGCAGTTCTTC. This sequence encodes CASSDTGPYNEQFF.

This clonotype has ten or more counts. This rearrangement joins TRBV4-1 to TRBJ2-7, with TRBD1 identical over 8 bases. J lost 0 bases, V lost 1 base, and 5 bases had no gene match. This CDR3 is built from 16 residues. The V gene's germline CDR1 is MGHRA and CDR2 YSYEKL. As DNA, the CDR3 is TGCGCCAGCAGCCAAGGTCCAGGGGGCGACTCCTACGAGCAGTACTTC. Encoded protein: CASSQGPGGDSYEQYF.

This clonotype has a count of ten or more. This chain uses TRBV7-9 with TRBJ1-5, with TRBD1 as a possible D gene (5 bases). Trimming removed 5 bases from V and 5 bases from J, with 16 bases in between. The germline V gene encodes CDR1 SEHNR and CDR2 FQNEAQ (reference sequence). The CDR3 runs to 15 residues. CDR3 coding DNA: TGTGCCAGCAGCCGCCAGGGTTCGGAGTATCAGCCCCAGCATTTT. It codes for CASSRQGSEYQPQHF.

This clonotype has a handful of counts. The rearrangement links TRBV4-3 to TRBJ1-4; possible D gene TRBD1, 5 bases. CDR1 LGHNA and CDR2 YSLEER come from the germline V gene. The CDR3 consists of 15 residues. Trimming removed 0 bases at V and 7 bases at J, with 12 bases between. For the CDR3, the DNA is TGCGCCAGCAGCCAAGATACAGGACGTACTGAAAAACTGTTTTTT. It translates to CASSQDTGRTEKLFF.

This clonotype was found many times. J is TRBJ1-2 and V is TRBV18; TRBD1 aligns across 11 bases. The CDR3 spans 15 residues. With V trimmed by 5 bases and J by 4 bases, 6 bases remained unmatched. The germline gives CDR1 KGHSH, CDR2 LQKENI. The CDR3 is CASSGGTGGIYGYTF. For the CDR3, the DNA is TGTGCCAGCTCAGGAGGGACAGGGGGAATCTATGGCTACACCTTC.

This clonotype was recorded many times. V usage is TRBV20-1 and J usage is TRBJ2-1, with 12 bases that match TRBD2. Unmatched junction bases numbered 6, after V lost 5 bases and J lost 4 bases. This CDR3 contains 15 residues. Germline assignment: CDR1 DFQATT and CDR2 SNEGSKA (reference sequence). The CDR3 here is CSARLAGGFYNEQFF. DNA of the CDR3: TGCAGTGCTCGTCTAGCGGGGGGGTTTTACAATGAGCAGTTCTTC.

In its sample, this clonotype was seen a few times. The chain combines TRBV30 with TRBJ2-6; the match to TRBD1 covers 7 bases. Germline V lookup: CDR1 GTSNPN, CDR2 SVGIG (reference sequence). V dropped 4 bases and J dropped 2; count of bases not matched to a gene: 2. This CDR3 is built from 14 residues. The CDR3 spells CAWNTGAGANVLTF. The CDR3 nucleotides read TGTGCCTGGAATACAGGGGCTGGGGCCAACGTCCTGACTTTC.

The sample holds a few counts of this clonotype. V is TRBV11-2 and J is TRBJ2-1, with 9 bases identical to TRBD2. The CDR3 runs to 17 residues. Germline CDR1 is SGHAT and CDR2 is FQNNGV. V lost 0 bases, J lost 4 bases, and 7 bases stayed unmatched. The CDR3 DNA is TGTGCCAGCAGCTTAGATCATCTAGCGGGGACTTACAATGAGCAGTTCTTC. This codes for CASSLDHLAGTYNEQFF.

In its sample, this clonotype was seen many times. The chain uses TRBV10-3 and TRBJ1-2; 8 bases are shared with TRBD1. The J segment lost 7 bases and the V segment lost 4 bases, leaving 5 bases of the junction unmatched. The CDR3 spans 13 residues. Germline loops: CDR1 ENHRY, CDR2 SYGVKD. The CDR3 bases are TGTGCCATCAGTGGGACAGGGCAGAGTGGCTACACCTTC. Amino acid sequence: CAISGTGQSGYTF.

At least ten counts were recorded for this clonotype. The chain combines TRBV20-1 with TRBJ2-5; D is possibly TRBD1 (6 bases). This CDR3 has 12 amino acids. V gave up 4 bases and J gave up 2 bases, with 8 bases separating them. Germline values: CDR1 DFQATT, CDR2 SNEGSKA (reference sequence). The CDR3 region has the DNA TGCAGTGCTAACAGGGAACAAGAGACCCAGTACTTC. This encodes CSANREQETQYF.

V is TRBV7-8 and J is TRBJ2-3; the D gene is possibly TRBD2 (6 bases). The V gene's germline CDR1 is SGHVS and CDR2 FQNEAQ. The CDR3 is made up of 14 amino acids. V lost 5 bases to trimming and J lost 3 bases, with 12 bases between them. The CDR3 region is CASSPGTLTDTQYF. For the CDR3, the DNA is TGTGCCAGCAGCCCCGGGACTCTAACAGATACGCAGTATTTT. Combining the CDR3 with reference TRBV7-8 and TRBJ2-3 gives the whole variable domain GAGVSQSPRYKVAKRGQDVALRCDPISGHVSLFWYQQALGQGPEFLTYFQNEAQLDKSGLPSDRFFAERPEGSVSTLKIQRTQQEDSAVYLCASSPGTLTDTQYFGPGTRLTVL.

V usage is TRBV27 and J usage is TRBJ1-1; D remains unclear. Trimming pared 2 bases from V and 3 bases from J, leaving 13 bases between. Germline loops: CDR1 MNHEY, CDR2 SMNVEV (reference sequence). The CDR3 covers 15 residues. CDR3 sequence reads: CASSLLGSRDTEAFF. The CDR3 DNA reads as TGTGCCAGCAGTTTACTAGGCTCTAGGGACACTGAAGCTTTCTTT.

This clonotype has more than one count but fewer than ten. The chain is built from TRBV4-1 and TRBJ2-5, with 12 bases matching TRBD2. CDR1 and CDR2 from the germline V gene are MGHRA and YSYEKL. The length of the CDR3 is 15 residues. V lost 4 bases to trimming and J lost 3 bases; unmatched junction nucleotides: 3. CDR3: CASSPRLAGEETQYF. CDR3 nucleotides: TGCGCCAGCAGCCCCCGACTAGCGGGGGAAGAGACCCAGTACTTC.

Ten or more counts support this clonotype. The chain links TRBV18 to TRBJ1-1; weak D call: TRBD1 (5 bases). The V end was cut by 6 bases, the J end by 5 bases, with 10 bases between. The CDR3 spans 12 residues. Germline V CDR1 and CDR2: KGHSH, LQKENI. The CDR3 sequence: CASSPKGTEAFF. As DNA, the CDR3 is TGTGCCAGCTCGCCAAAGGGGACTGAAGCTTTCTTT. The full variable domain, completed using reference TRBV18 and TRBJ1-1, is NAGVMQNPRHLVRRRGQEARLRCSPMKGHSHVYWYRQLPEEGLKFMVYLQKENIIDESGMPKERFSAEFPKEGPSILRIQQVVRGDSAAYFCASSPKGTEAFFGQGTRLTVV.

This clonotype occurred many times. This chain links TRBV19 with TRBJ2-7; TRBD1 or TRBD2 may be the D gene (7 bases each). Trimming removed 7 bases from V and 5 bases from J, with 15 bases in between. Germline V lookup: CDR1 LNHDA, CDR2 SQIVND (reference sequence). This CDR3 region has 13 residues. CDR3 in amino acids: CASTSGGVDEQYF. The DNA for the CDR3 is TGTGCCAGTACCTCAGGGGGGGTGGACGAGCAGTACTTC.

This clonotype was picked up many times. The CDR3 region has the DNA TGTGCCAGCATCGATGGGCGGGGGGGCAGCACAGATACGCAGTATTTT. Protein: CASIDGRGGSTDTQYF. The gene calls are TRBV6-1 and TRBJ2-3; the match to TRBD2 covers 9 bases. The CDR3 runs 16 residues. With 7 bases clipped from V and 0 bases from J, the junction kept 8 bases outside the gene matches. CDR1 MNHNS and CDR2 SASEGT come from the germline V gene.